The subject of this entry is one T cell receptor (beta chain). Its antigen is still unknown. The source of the sample is a study of cytomegalovirus exposure and HLA in healthy donors. The PCR contained 60 Vbeta and 13 Jbeta primers. Data came from immunoSEQ multiplex PCR; TCRdb stores just in-frame clones and leaves some out. The sample has 100,000 to 130,000 clones; around four fifths are singletons. General observations from the study: The study designated fewer than 200 TCR beta chains cytomegalovirus-associated. As a later analysis revealed, most CMV-associated TCR beta chains appeared HLA-restricted.

This receptor was obtained from a man aged 30 to 45 in good health and CMV-seronegative. The sequencing input was PBMCs.

In DNA, the CDR3 is TGTGCCAGCAGCGTCTCCTCCGGGGGTGGAGAGCAGTTCTTC. Its protein is CASSVSSGGGEQFF. This chain uses TRBV9 with TRBJ2-1; D is perhaps TRBD2 (6 bases). The CDR3 runs 14 residues. V lost 2 bases and J 10 bases, leaving 16 bases between the germline ends. Germline CDR1 SGDLS, CDR2 YYNGEE.